The text below deals with one T cell receptor beta chain. Antigen: not known. Terminally differentiated effector memory CD45RA+ cells were excluded from the naive CD8 cells, which were CD45RO-negative and positively selected for CCR7. The source of the sample is a study of shared clonotypes between healthy human individuals. Overall study: The donor pool was made up of two women and a few men aged 18 to 49.

Whole-study results and caveats: In contrast to clonotypes shared by all four donors, non-shared clonotypes had lower generation probabilities. The naive CD4 repertoires of a few donors were compared, and about 5% of clonotypes were shared.

The CDR3 sequence is 16 residues long. Per the germline V gene, CDR1 is SGHNT and CDR2 is YYREEE (reference sequence). V gave up 4 bases and J gave up 1 base, with 18 bases separating them. Per the original data handling: Junction-only sequences produced by ImmunoSEQ had no quality scores, so filtering differed. Sequenced by immunoSEQ multiplex PCR; TCRdb stores in-frame clones only, minus some. V and J calls and clone size come straight from that table; D and trimming were deduced from the DNA. The sample has under 700,000 clones, about 95% seen once; the top ten hold around 0.11%. This receptor was identified in a woman aged 30 to 39 in good health. J is TRBJ2-7 and V is TRBV5-4; D is possibly TRBD1 or TRBD2 (5 bases each). The specimen sequenced was naive CD8+ T cells sorted from blood. The DNA for the CDR3 is TGTGCCAGCAGCCCCCGGGGTTCAGGGAATTCCTACGAGCAGTACTTC. Encoded protein: CASSPRGSGNSYEQYF. Supplemented by reference TRBV5-4 and TRBJ2-7, the full variable domain reads ETGVTQSPTHLIKTRGQQVTLRCSSQSGHNTVSWYQQALGQGPQFIFQYYREEENGRGNFPPRFSGLQFPNYSSELNVNALELDDSALYLCASSPRGSGNSYEQYFGPGTRLTVT.